What follows are 31 T cell receptor beta chains derived from one specimen sequenced in a study of T-cell reconstitution after alpha-beta-depleted transplantation in children. Unique molecular identifiers were built into the TCRbeta library. MiXCR, applied by TCRdb to the PCR reads, yields one record per CDR3 protein. The repertoire holds about 480,000 distinct CDR3 sequences, with around 13% as singletons. Sequenced here: PBMCs from the stem cell graft donor, sampled from the stem cell graft. The receptors were sampled from a human donor who donated a stem cell graft to a child with combined immunodeficiency.

The table lists this clonotype with a few counts. This rearrangement joins TRBV12-3 or TRBV12-4 to TRBJ2-7, with 7 bases matching TRBD2. Unmatched junction bases numbered 8, after V lost 6 bases and J lost 3 bases. The CDR3 is made up of 14 amino acids. The CDR3 loop reads CASSRTSSLYEQYF. In nucleotides, the CDR3 is TGTGCCAGCAGCCGGACTAGTTCCCTCTACGAGCAGTACTTC.

The V call is TRBV7-2, the J call TRBJ2-7; D is unresolved. The CDR3 is 16 amino acids. The germline V and J ends were trimmed by 0 bases and 4 bases, with 16 bases remaining between them. Per germline, CDR1 SGHTA and CDR2 FQGNSA. The CDR3 coding sequence is TGTGCCAGCAGCTTAGCCCCCGGTGCGTACGGATACGAGCAGTACTTC. Its translation is CASSLAPGAYGYEQYF.

The V and J genes are TRBV7-9 and TRBJ1-5; 9 bases are a match to TRBD1. J gave up 13 bases and V 0 bases, and 7 bases lay outside the gene matches. The CDR3 runs 14 residues. Per germline, CDR1 SEHNR and CDR2 FQNEAQ (reference sequence). CDR3 DNA sequence: TGTGCCAGCAGCTTAGCCGGGGACAGGGAGGCACAGCATTTT. It yields the protein CASSLAGDREAQHF.

This clonotype was found many times. The chain is built from TRBV4-2 and TRBJ2-7; 7 nucleotides match TRBD1. The CDR3 contains 15 residues. The germline CDR1 and CDR2 sequences are LGHNA and YNFKEQ. Unmatched junction bases numbered 6, after V lost 2 bases and J lost 2 bases. As DNA, the CDR3 is TGTGCCAGCAGCCAATCTCCGGGACAGACCTACGAGCAGTACTTC. Translated: CASSQSPGQTYEQYF.

The rearrangement uses TRBV3-1 and TRBJ2-5; D is possibly TRBD2 (5 bases). CDR1 LGHDT and CDR2 YNNKEL come from the germline V gene (reference sequence). V was pared by 1 base and J by 4 bases, with 31 bases between. CDR3 size: 21 residues. CDR3 DNA: TGTGCCAGCAGCCAAGTGGAGGTTGGTTGGAACTCCCTCTCCCGAATAGAGACCCAGTACTTC. Its protein product is CASSQVEVGWNSLSRIETQYF.

The chain uses TRBV28 and TRBJ2-3; possible D gene TRBD1, 5 bases. CDR3 length: 13 residues. The ends were cut back, 7 bases at V and 6 bases at J, with 14 bases in the middle. Germline V gene data show CDR1 as MDHEN and CDR2 as SYDVKM. The CDR3 protein is CASTPDPGDTQYF. The DNA for the CDR3 is TGTGCCAGCACCCCGGACCCAGGGGATACGCAGTATTTT.

This clonotype appeared a few times. CDR3 in DNA: TGTGCCAGCAGCCAAAACCCCTATACAGGGTCAGATACGCAGTATTTT. Translation gives CASSQNPYTGSDTQYF. The chain links TRBV12-3 or TRBV12-4 to TRBJ2-3; possibly TRBD1 for D (6 bases). CDR3 size: 16 residues. Deletions cut 6 bases from V and 4 bases from J, with 20 bases between.

The chain couples TRBV4-3 to TRBJ2-7; D may be TRBD2 (5 bases). The V and J ends lost 1 base and 3 bases respectively, with 10 bases between them. This CDR3 is built from 14 residues. The germline CDR1 and CDR2 sequences are LGHNA and YSLEER. The CDR3 DNA follows: TGCGCCAGCAGCCAAGCGGCGGGCCGCTACGAGCAGTACTTC. Amino acids: CASSQAAGRYEQYF.

This clonotype was counted many times. The V call is TRBV5-1, the J call TRBJ2-1; D not certain. Trimming shortened V by 0 bases and J by 9 bases, and 7 bases separated the two germline ends. The CDR3 covers 12 residues. Germline values: CDR1 SGHRS, CDR2 YFSETQ. Here the CDR3 reads CASSLEIGEQFF. CDR3 sequence (DNA): TGCGCCAGCAGCTTGGAAATCGGTGAGCAGTTCTTC.

This rearrangement joins TRBV2 to TRBJ1-5; no clear D. Germline CDR1 and CDR2: SNHLY and FYNNEI. The CDR3 consists of 12 residues. V was cut by 7 bases and J by 6 bases, with 10 bases left in between. Here the CDR3 reads CASMGIGQPQHF. As DNA, the CDR3 is TGTGCCAGCATGGGGATAGGTCAGCCCCAGCATTTT.

In DNA, the CDR3 is TGCAGCGTTGGGGCGGCAGGGGCGTCGAATACGCAGTATTTT. Amino acid sequence: CSVGAAGASNTQYF. The rearrangement links TRBV29-1 to TRBJ2-3, with D tentatively TRBD1 (6 bases). The length of the CDR3 is 14 residues. The V gene's germline CDR1 is SQVTM and CDR2 ANQGSEA. V lost 4 bases to trimming and J lost 7 bases, with 18 bases between them.

The chain has TRBV13 and TRBJ2-3; 7 positions agree with TRBD1. J gave up 2 bases and V 3 bases, and 5 bases lay outside the gene matches. The CDR3 has 15 residues. Germline assignment: CDR1 PRHDT and CDR2 FYEKMQ (reference sequence). The CDR3 is CASSFEGTDTDTQYF. The CDR3, as DNA: TGTGCCAGCAGCTTTGAGGGGACAGACACAGATACGCAGTATTTT.

This chain joins TRBV7-6 and TRBJ1-2; 8 nucleotides agree with TRBD1. With V trimmed by 1 base and J by 4 bases, 5 bases remained unmatched. CDR1 and CDR2 (germline): SGHVS, FNYEAQ. The CDR3 length is 15 residues. As DNA, the CDR3 is TGTGCCAGCAGCTTAGGGACAGGGCTTGTCTATGGCTACACCTTC. Translating it yields CASSLGTGLVYGYTF.

This clonotype showed up just a few times. This rearrangement joins TRBV4-2 to TRBJ2-5; D unresolved. Germline values: CDR1 LGHNA, CDR2 YNFKEQ. The CDR3 length is 13 residues. V lost 0 bases and J lost 10, with 12 bases in between. CDR3 sequence reads: CASSQDGGRFQYF. The CDR3 nucleotides read TGTGCCAGCAGCCAAGATGGCGGACGGTTCCAGTACTTC.

This clonotype was found a few times. V is TRBV29-1 and J is TRBJ1-1, with D unresolved. The CDR3 is 11 amino acids. Trimming removed 4 bases from V and 8 bases from J, with 11 bases in between. Looked up from germline, CDR1 is SQVTM and CDR2 is ANQGSEA. The CDR3 DNA reads TGCAGCGTTGCTCGGTCTCGAGAAGCTTTCTTT. Translated, it gives CSVARSREAFF.

The chain is built from TRBV20-1 and TRBJ2-7; D perhaps matches TRBD2 (6 bases). Germline V CDR1 and CDR2: DFQATT, SNEGSKA (reference sequence). The germline V and J ends were trimmed by 6 bases and 4 bases, with 13 bases remaining between them. The CDR3 is 12 amino acids. The DNA of the CDR3 is TGCAGTGCGGGGGACTTTCAATACGAGCAGTACTTC. It specifies CSAGDFQYEQYF.

This clonotype showed up many times. The chain is built from TRBV29-1 and TRBJ2-1, with a possible D match to TRBD1 (5 bases). In germline, CDR1 is SQVTM, CDR2 ANQGSEA. Trimming left V 3 bases short and J 4 bases short, with 7 bases between. The CDR3 is made up of 12 amino acids. CDR3 region: CSVDRAYNEQFF. CDR3 nucleotides: TGCAGCGTTGACAGGGCTTACAATGAGCAGTTCTTC.

The chain links TRBV24-1 to TRBJ2-2, with TRBD1 as a possible D gene (5 bases). The germline CDR1 and CDR2 sequences are KGHDR and SFDVKD. V lost 8 bases, J lost 7 bases, and 10 bases lay in between. This CDR3 has 12 residues. CDR3 amino acids: CATNQGGGELFF. CDR3 coding DNA: TGTGCCACCAACCAGGGTGGCGGGGAGCTGTTTTTT.

This clonotype was observed a few times. The junction shows a germline mismatch at one end, possibly a read error. The V gene is TRBV12-3 or TRBV12-4, the J gene TRBJ1-3, with TRBD1 identical over 12 bases. The CDR3 length is 18 residues. The CDR3 here is CRPLSGDRGRESGNTIYF. CDR3 nucleotide sequence: TGCCGACCTCTATCGGGGGACAGGGGGCGCGAATCTGGAAACACCATATATTTT.

This clonotype came up many times. Here the CDR3 reads CASSQDWDRAAAGNTIYF. CDR3 bases: TGTGCCAGCAGCCAAGATTGGGACAGGGCAGCGGCTGGAAACACCATATATTTT. This rearrangement joins TRBV3-1 to TRBJ1-3; 9 positions agree with TRBD1. The V gene's germline CDR1 is LGHDT and CDR2 YNNKEL (reference sequence). The CDR3 runs 18 residues. V was clipped by 0 bases and J by 2 bases; unmatched bases: 8.

This clonotype was recorded many times. The chain employs TRBV5-1 and TRBJ1-2; D is possibly TRBD1 (5 bases). Trimming shortened V by 7 bases and J by 3 bases, and 22 bases separated the two germline ends. Germline V gene lookup returns CDR1 SGHRS and CDR2 YFSETQ. This CDR3 has 16 residues. The CDR3 spells CASDPIGTSSDYGYTF. DNA for the CDR3: TGCGCCAGCGACCCCATCGGGACGTCTTCTGACTATGGCTACACCTTC. Combining the CDR3 with reference TRBV5-1 and TRBJ1-2 gives the whole variable domain KAGVTQTPRYLIKTRGQQVTLSCSPISGHRSVSWYQQTPGQGLQFLFEYFSETQRNKGNFPGRFSGRQFSNSRSEMNVSTLELGDSALYLCASDPIGTSSDYGYTFGSGTRLTVV.

The chain uses TRBV12-3 or TRBV12-4 and TRBJ2-3; 7 bases match TRBD2. This CDR3 has 15 amino acids. Losses at the gene ends were 3 bases for V and 5 bases for J; bases not matched to a gene: 8. The CDR3 reads CASSFFAGVVDTQYF. Here the CDR3 DNA reads TGTGCCAGCAGTTTCTTCGCGGGAGTAGTAGATACGCAGTATTTT.

The CDR3 protein is CASSWGTDDSPLHF. The CDR3 nucleotides are TGTGCCAGCAGCTGGGGGACAGATGATTCACCCCTCCACTTT. The genes are TRBV5-6 and TRBJ1-6; 7 nucleotides line up with TRBD1. CDR1 is SGHDT and CDR2 is YYEEEE in the germline V gene. The CDR3 extends over 14 amino acids. V lost 3 bases and J lost 8; bases outside the gene matches: 5.

This clonotype was detected a few times. The CDR3 sequence: CSAPPSGGGSGANVLTF. The CDR3 DNA follows: TGCAGTGCTCCCCCCAGCGGGGGGGGCTCTGGGGCCAACGTCCTGACTTTC. V and J are TRBV20-1 and TRBJ2-6, with TRBD2 matching over 10 bases. This CDR3 is 17 amino acids long. The trim removed 5 bases at V and 0 bases at J, leaving 7 bases unmatched. In germline, CDR1 is DFQATT, CDR2 SNEGSKA (reference sequence).

In this sample, this clonotype turned up a few times. V gene TRBV30 combines with J gene TRBJ2-7; possible D gene TRBD1, 6 bases. Trimming pared 3 bases from V and 13 bases from J, leaving 22 bases between. This CDR3 is built from 13 residues. From germline, CDR1 is GTSNPN and CDR2 SVGIG (reference sequence). CDR3 region: CAWSAIPQGHRYF. CDR3 nucleotide sequence: TGTGCCTGGAGCGCAATACCTCAGGGGCACAGATACTTC.

J is TRBJ1-2 and V is TRBV12-3 or TRBV12-4, with no clear D. The CDR3 consists of 13 residues. V shed 6 bases and J shed 5 bases, with 13 bases lying between them. This chain's CDR3 is CASSMRAGYGYTF. The CDR3 DNA is TGTGCCAGCAGCATGAGGGCGGGGTATGGCTACACCTTC.

This clonotype was observed a handful of times. V usage is TRBV5-1 and J usage is TRBJ2-6, with 11 bases identical to TRBD2. Per germline, CDR1 SGHRS and CDR2 YFSETQ. The CDR3 extends over 18 amino acids. V shed 4 bases, J shed 4 bases, and the junction held 10 bases outside the gene matches. Here the CDR3 reads CASSTMTSGTSGANVLTF. The CDR3 nucleotides read TGCGCCAGCAGCACAATGACTAGCGGGACGTCGGGGGCCAACGTCCTGACTTTC.

This clonotype was detected many times. This chain links TRBV12-3 or TRBV12-4 with TRBJ2-3; D is undetermined. V was pared by 6 bases and J by 1 base, with 8 bases between. CDR3 size: 13 residues. DNA for the CDR3: TGTGCCAGCAGCCGGAAGGGCACAGATACGCAGTATTTT. Protein product: CASSRKGTDTQYF.

This clonotype was recorded at least ten times. V and J are TRBV12-3 or TRBV12-4 and TRBJ2-1; a possible D gene is TRBD2 (6 bases). The CDR3 covers 15 residues. The V gene lost 7 bases and the J gene lost 3 bases, with 16 bases spanning the gap. The CDR3 loop is CASTPKGRGYNEQFF. The CDR3, as DNA: TGTGCCAGCACCCCGAAGGGGCGGGGCTACAATGAGCAGTTCTTC.

The table lists this clonotype with a few counts. The J gene is TRBJ2-7, the V gene TRBV9, with TRBD1 matching over 7 bases. V was clipped by 2 bases and J by 2 bases; unmatched bases: 7. The length of the CDR3 is 15 residues. Germline lookup yields CDR1 SGDLS and CDR2 YYNGEE. This CDR3 is CASSVGTAVTYEQYF. The CDR3 nucleotides are TGTGCCAGCAGCGTCGGGACAGCTGTAACCTACGAGCAGTACTTC.

This clonotype was seen only a few times. V usage is TRBV4-2 and J usage is TRBJ2-7; D unclear. The V end lost 3 bases, the J end lost 0 bases, and 6 bases lay between the germline ends. Germline V CDR1 and CDR2: LGHNA, YNFKEQ. The CDR3 has 13 residues. The CDR3 sequence: CASSHTDSYEQYF. The CDR3 bases are TGTGCCAGCAGCCACACAGACTCCTACGAGCAGTACTTC.